The T cell receptor (beta chain) described here comes from a study of T cell clusters in autoimmune cytopenias. The study's findings and limits: Exclusive TRB clusters were 2.5 to 3-fold more numerous in healthy donors than in active autoimmune hepatitis. The cluster-lack signature was not seen for secondary cytopenia versus chronic lymphocytic leukemia. Primary autoimmune cytopenia patients appeared to lack physiological T cell clusters present in healthy donors.

Of note for this clonotype: What it binds is unknown.

Germline V lookup: CDR1 MNHEY, CDR2 SMNVEV (reference sequence). This CDR3 spans 14 amino acids. TRB was amplified by touch-down multiplex PCR, primer pools A and B combined. Reprocessing the multiplex PCR reads, TCRdb reports a single entry for every CDR3 protein and omits DNA. The listing records about 4,000 distinct CDR3 sequences. Roughly 38,000 genome equivalents of blood DNA were amplified for TRB. Sequenced input: peripheral blood. The clonotype originates from a human donor with an autoimmune cytopenia or autoimmune hepatitis (not recorded which). The rearrangement links TRBV27 to TRBJ2-5; the TCRdb D gene call, TRBD1, has no DNA to confirm it. The chain's CDR3 is CASSSKTGEETQYF.